This T cell receptor beta chain is from a study of T cell responses to AZD1222 COVID-19 vaccine. General study findings and limits: Just 5 to 7 people given AZD1222 tested seropositive at baseline. Repertoires were obtained only post-peak T cell response. Clonal diversity may have been underestimated, and the donors were mostly white British, with more females than males.

There are 12 residues in the CDR3. The V gene lost 1 base and the J gene lost 2 bases, with 3 bases spanning the gap. Germline V CDR1 and CDR2: SGHDN, FVKESK. On this clone itself: Its antigen remains unknown.

Clones were read by immunoSEQ multiplex PCR, and TCRdb kept only the in-frame ones, dropping some. The table lists some 180,000 clones, around nine tenths of them singletons. This TCR came from an adult who received the MenACWY meningococcal vaccine as a control. The specimen comprised peripheral blood, sampled 28 days after the second dose of the MenACWY control vaccine. This chain links TRBV14 with TRBJ2-7; D remains unclear. The CDR3, as DNA: TGTGCCAGCAGCCAAGGGCCCTACGAGCAGTACTTC. Amino acids: CASSQGPYEQYF.